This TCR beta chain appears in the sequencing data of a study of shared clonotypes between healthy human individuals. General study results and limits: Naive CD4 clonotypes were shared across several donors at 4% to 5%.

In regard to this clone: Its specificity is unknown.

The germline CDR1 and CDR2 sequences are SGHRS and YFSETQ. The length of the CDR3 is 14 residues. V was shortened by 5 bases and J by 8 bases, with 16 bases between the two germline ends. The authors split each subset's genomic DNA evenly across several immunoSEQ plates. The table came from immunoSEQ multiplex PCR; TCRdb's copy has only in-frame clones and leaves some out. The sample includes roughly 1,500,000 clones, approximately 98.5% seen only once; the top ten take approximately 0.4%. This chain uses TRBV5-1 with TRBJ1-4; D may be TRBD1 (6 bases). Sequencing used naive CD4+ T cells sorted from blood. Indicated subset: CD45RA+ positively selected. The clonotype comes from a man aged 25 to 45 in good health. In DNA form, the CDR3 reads TGCGCCAGCAGTTCCGGGACAAATAGAGAAAAACTGTTTTTT. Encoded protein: CASSSGTNREKLFF.